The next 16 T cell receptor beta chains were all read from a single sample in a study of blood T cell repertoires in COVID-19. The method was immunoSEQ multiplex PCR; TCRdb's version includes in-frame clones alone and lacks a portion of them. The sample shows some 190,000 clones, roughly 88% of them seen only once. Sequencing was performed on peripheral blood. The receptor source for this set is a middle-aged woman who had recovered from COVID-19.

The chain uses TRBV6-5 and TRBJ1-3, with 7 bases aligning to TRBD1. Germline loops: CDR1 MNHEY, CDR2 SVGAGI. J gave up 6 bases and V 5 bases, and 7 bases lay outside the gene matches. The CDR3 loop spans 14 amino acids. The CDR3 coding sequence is TGTGCCAGCAGTCCCTGGGACAGCCAAAACACCATATATTTT. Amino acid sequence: CASSPWDSQNTIYF.

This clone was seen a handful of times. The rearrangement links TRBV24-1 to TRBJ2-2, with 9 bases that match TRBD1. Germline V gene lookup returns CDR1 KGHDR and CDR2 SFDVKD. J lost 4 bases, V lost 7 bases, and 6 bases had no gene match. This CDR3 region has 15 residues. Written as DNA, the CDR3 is TGTGCCACCAGCGATCCGGGACAGGGCACCGGGGAGCTGTTTTTT. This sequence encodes CATSDPGQGTGELFF.

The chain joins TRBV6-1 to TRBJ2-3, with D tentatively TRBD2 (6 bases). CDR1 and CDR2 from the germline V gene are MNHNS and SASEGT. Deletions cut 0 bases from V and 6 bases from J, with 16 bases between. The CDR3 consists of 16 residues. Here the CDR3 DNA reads TGTGCCAGCAGTGAAGCGTTACTAGCTGTAGGGGATACGCAGTATTTT. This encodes CASSEALLAVGDTQYF.

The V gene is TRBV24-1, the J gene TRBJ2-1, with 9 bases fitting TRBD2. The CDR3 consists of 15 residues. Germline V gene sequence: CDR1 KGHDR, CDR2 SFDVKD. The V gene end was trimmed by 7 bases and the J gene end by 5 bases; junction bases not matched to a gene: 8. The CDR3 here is CATSFGGRANNEQFF. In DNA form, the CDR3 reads TGTGCCACCAGCTTCGGCGGGAGGGCCAACAATGAGCAGTTCTTC.

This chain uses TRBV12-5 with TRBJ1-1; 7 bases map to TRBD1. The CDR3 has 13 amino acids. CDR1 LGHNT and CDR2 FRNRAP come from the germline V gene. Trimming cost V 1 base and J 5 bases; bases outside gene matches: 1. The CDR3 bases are TGTGCTAGTGGTTTGGGACAGGGAACTGAAGCTTTCTTT. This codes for CASGLGQGTEAFF.

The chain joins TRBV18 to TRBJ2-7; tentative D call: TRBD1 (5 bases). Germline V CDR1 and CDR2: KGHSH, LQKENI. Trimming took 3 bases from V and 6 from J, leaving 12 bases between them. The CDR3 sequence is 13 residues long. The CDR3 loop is CASSPVRGTEQYF. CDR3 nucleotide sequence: TGTGCCAGCTCACCTGTTAGGGGTACCGAGCAGTACTTC.

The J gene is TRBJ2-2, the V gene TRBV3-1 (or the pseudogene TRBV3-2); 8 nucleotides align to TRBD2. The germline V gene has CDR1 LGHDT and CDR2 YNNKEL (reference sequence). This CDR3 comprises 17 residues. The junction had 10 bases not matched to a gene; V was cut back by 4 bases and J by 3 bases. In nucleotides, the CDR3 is TGTGCCAGCAGCCGCCAACGGGAGGGAATTTACACCGGGGAGCTGTTTTTT. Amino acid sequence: CASSRQREGIYTGELFF.

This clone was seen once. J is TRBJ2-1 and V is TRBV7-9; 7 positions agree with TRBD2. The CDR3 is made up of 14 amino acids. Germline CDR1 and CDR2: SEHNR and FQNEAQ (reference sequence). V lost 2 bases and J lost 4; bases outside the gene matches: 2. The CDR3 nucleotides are TGTGCCAGCAGCTTAACTAGCGCATACAATGAGCAGTTCTTC. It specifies CASSLTSAYNEQFF.

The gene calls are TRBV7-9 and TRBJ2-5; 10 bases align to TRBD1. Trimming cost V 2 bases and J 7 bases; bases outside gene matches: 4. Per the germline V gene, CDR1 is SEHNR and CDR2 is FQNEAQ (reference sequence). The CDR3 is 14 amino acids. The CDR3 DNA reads TGTGCCAGCAGCTTAATGGGGACAGGGGCGACCCAGTACTTC. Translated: CASSLMGTGATQYF.

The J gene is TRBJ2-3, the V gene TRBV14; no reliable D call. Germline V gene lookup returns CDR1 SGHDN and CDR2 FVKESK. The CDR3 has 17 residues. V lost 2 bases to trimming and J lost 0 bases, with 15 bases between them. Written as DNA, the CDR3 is TGTGCCAGCAGCCAAAAAACCGCGTTACCTAGCACAGATACGCAGTATTTT. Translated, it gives CASSQKTALPSTDTQYF.

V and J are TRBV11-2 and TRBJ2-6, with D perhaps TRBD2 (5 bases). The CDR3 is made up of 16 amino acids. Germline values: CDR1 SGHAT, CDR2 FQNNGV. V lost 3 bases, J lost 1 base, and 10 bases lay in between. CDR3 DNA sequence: TGTGCCAGCAGCTTGACGGGGAAGTCTGGGGCCAACGTCCTGACTTTC. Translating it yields CASSLTGKSGANVLTF.

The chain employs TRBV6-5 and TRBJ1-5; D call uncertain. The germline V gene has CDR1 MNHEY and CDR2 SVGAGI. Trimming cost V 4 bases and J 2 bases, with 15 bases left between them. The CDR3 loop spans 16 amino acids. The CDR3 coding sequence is TGTGCCAGCAGTTCCCGACGGGGAAGTGGCAATCAGCCCCAGCATTTT. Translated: CASSSRRGSGNQPQHF.

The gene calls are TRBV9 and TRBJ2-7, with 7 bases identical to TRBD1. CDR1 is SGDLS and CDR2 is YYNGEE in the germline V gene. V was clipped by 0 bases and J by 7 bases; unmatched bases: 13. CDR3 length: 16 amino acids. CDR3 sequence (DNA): TGTGCCAGCAGCGTAGATGGTGACAGGGTAGTAAGGGAGCAGTACTTC. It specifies CASSVDGDRVVREQYF.

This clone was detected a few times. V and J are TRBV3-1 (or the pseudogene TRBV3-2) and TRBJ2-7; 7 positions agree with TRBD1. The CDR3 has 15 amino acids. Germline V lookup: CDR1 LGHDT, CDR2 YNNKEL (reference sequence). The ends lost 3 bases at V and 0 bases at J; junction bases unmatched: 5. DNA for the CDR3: TGTGCCAGCAGCCACAGGGGGATCAGCTCCTACGAGCAGTACTTC. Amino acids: CASSHRGISSYEQYF.

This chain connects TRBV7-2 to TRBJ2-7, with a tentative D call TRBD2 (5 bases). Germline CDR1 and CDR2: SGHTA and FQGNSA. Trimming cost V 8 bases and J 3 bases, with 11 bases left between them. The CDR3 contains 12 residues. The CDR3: CASGGPGYEQYF. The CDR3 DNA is TGTGCCAGCGGAGGACCTGGCTACGAGCAGTACTTC.

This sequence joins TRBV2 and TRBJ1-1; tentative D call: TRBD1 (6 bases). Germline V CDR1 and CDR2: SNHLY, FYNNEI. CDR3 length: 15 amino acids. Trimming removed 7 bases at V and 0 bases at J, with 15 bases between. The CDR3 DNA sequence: TGTGCCAGCATTCTTCACAGGGAGTTGAACACTGAAGCTTTCTTT. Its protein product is CASILHRELNTEAFF.